Following are 31 T cell receptor beta chains from one sample sequenced in a study of CD8+ T cells in alopecia areata (dated by TCRdb to 2017 to 2018). Receptor libraries were prepared by the immunoSEQ multiplex PCR assay. RNA was extracted from all samples and reverse transcribed into cDNA as template for TCR sequencing. Drawn from immuneACCESS, this table holds only the in-frame rearrangements with V and J called that TCRdb kept. Clones are partly lost; checked studies trace under half to an unresolved V gene and leave the rest unexplained. In this sample the table shows some 170,000 clones, roughly 50% of which occur a single time. The top ten clones comprise 10% to 13% of the sample. The sample's time point label is to be understood as: 20 to 30 weeks on oral tofacitinib. Reading the label with the study, this specimen's treatment or condition is: oral pan-JAK inhibitor, 5-10 mg twice daily. The sequenced sample was CD8+ T cells sorted from blood, obtained at week 24, from a patient treated with tofacitinib. The receptors here all came from a human donor with alopecia areata.

The gene calls are TRBV6-5 and TRBJ2-1; 10 bases map to TRBD2. The germline V gene has CDR1 MNHEY and CDR2 SVGAGI. V shed 6 bases and J 2 bases; nucleotides not matched to a gene: 4. This CDR3 has 15 amino acids. The CDR3 loop reads CASSLAGGPYNEQFF. In DNA, the CDR3 is TGTGCCAGCAGCTTAGCGGGGGGTCCCTACAATGAGCAGTTCTTC.

The chain carries TRBV13 and TRBJ2-1, with 7 nucleotides matching TRBD2. The germline V gene encodes CDR1 PRHDT and CDR2 FYEKMQ (reference sequence). This CDR3 spans 14 amino acids. Trimming at V came to 7 bases and at J to 7 bases, leaving 10 bases not matched to a gene. Here the CDR3 reads CASTQPGGGNEQFF. The CDR3, as DNA: TGTGCCAGCACCCAACCGGGAGGAGGAAATGAGCAGTTCTTC.

There are a few counts of this clone. The gene calls are TRBV25-1 and TRBJ1-1, with unresolved D. Germline lookup yields CDR1 MGHDK and CDR2 SYGVNS. The CDR3 loop spans 12 amino acids. Deletions cut 4 bases from V and 3 bases from J, with 6 bases between. Here the CDR3 reads CASSALDTEAFF. DNA of the CDR3: TGTGCCAGCAGTGCCCTGGACACTGAAGCTTTCTTT.

The chain uses TRBV25-1 and TRBJ2-1; TRBD2 matches 9 bases. The CDR3 is 16 amino acids. Germline V gene sequence: CDR1 MGHDK, CDR2 SYGVNS. V gave up 4 bases and J gave up 8 bases; unmatched junction bases: 12. CDR3 loop: CASSGEISGGSYEQFF. For the CDR3, the DNA is TGTGCCAGCAGTGGGGAAATAAGCGGGGGGAGTTATGAGCAGTTCTTC.

This clone was seen a few times. CDR3 nucleotides: TGTGCCAGCAGCTTAGCGGGGGACCGCCAAGAGACCCAGTACTTC. This codes for CASSLAGDRQETQYF. The rearrangement uses TRBV13 and TRBJ2-5; maybe TRBD2 (6 bases). The CDR3 is 15 amino acids. V gave up 1 base and J gave up 1 base, with 10 bases separating them. Germline-derived CDR1 and CDR2 are PRHDT and FYEKMQ (reference sequence).

V and J are TRBV23-1 and TRBJ2-1; 9 positions match TRBD1. TRBV23-1 is sorted into the ORF group, with uncertain function. This CDR3 region has 16 residues. With 2 bases clipped from V and 2 bases from J, the junction kept 4 bases outside the gene matches. The CDR3 bases are TGCGCCAGCAGTCAAACCGGGACAGGGCCCTACAATGAGCAGTTCTTC. Its translation is CASSQTGTGPYNEQFF.

This clone turned up a few times. This chain uses TRBV27 with TRBJ2-7, with D possibly matching TRBD2 (5 bases). V lost 6 bases, J lost 0 bases, and 15 bases lay in between. The CDR3 covers 15 residues. Germline V gives CDR1 MNHEY, CDR2 SMNVEV (reference sequence). The CDR3 spells CASSGNLGRSYEQYF. The DNA for the CDR3 is TGTGCCAGCAGCGGGAACCTAGGGCGCTCCTACGAGCAGTACTTC.

The chain is built from TRBV11-2 and TRBJ1-1; 7 bases match TRBD1. Germline V lookup: CDR1 SGHAT, CDR2 FQNNGV. The V gene end was trimmed by 5 bases and the J gene end by 2 bases; junction bases not matched to a gene: 11. The CDR3 is made up of 16 amino acids. This CDR3 reads CASSAHWTGPNTEAFF. CDR3 DNA sequence: TGTGCCAGCAGCGCCCACTGGACAGGCCCAAACACTGAAGCTTTCTTT.

This chain uses TRBV27 with TRBJ2-3; 7 bases line up with TRBD1. Losses at the gene ends were 6 bases for V and 2 bases for J; bases not matched to a gene: 5. The CDR3 extends over 14 amino acids. Germline V lookup: CDR1 MNHEY, CDR2 SMNVEV (reference sequence). The CDR3 region has the DNA TGTGCCAGCAGCCCGGGACAGACCACAGATACGCAGTATTTT. Its translation is CASSPGQTTDTQYF.

This clone was seen a handful of times. The chain has TRBV29-1 and TRBJ2-5; 10 bases fit TRBD1. CDR1 and CDR2 (germline): SQVTM, ANQGSEA. J lost 4 bases, V lost 7 bases, and 9 bases had no gene match. The CDR3 contains 14 residues. CDR3 sequence: CSAEGQGIGETQYF. The CDR3, as DNA: TGCAGCGCTGAGGGACAGGGGATAGGAGAGACCCAGTACTTC.

The chain links TRBV6-5 to TRBJ2-5; possible D gene TRBD2, 5 bases. Trimming shortened V by 5 bases and J by 3 bases, and 16 bases separated the two germline ends. Germline-derived CDR1 and CDR2 are MNHEY and SVGAGI. This CDR3 region has 15 residues. The CDR3 DNA reads as TGTGCCAGCAGTCGTAAGCCTAGCCCTGAAGAGACCCAGTACTTC. This codes for CASSRKPSPEETQYF.

This clone came up once. The chain has TRBV5-4 and TRBJ1-2; tentative D call: TRBD1 (5 bases). The CDR3 runs 15 residues. V lost 1 base and J lost 6, with 16 bases in between. Germline CDR1 SGHNT, CDR2 YYREEE (reference sequence). The CDR3 DNA reads as TGTGCCAGCAGCTTGCGTGGCAGGGACTTGGATGGCTACACCTTC. It specifies CASSLRGRDLDGYTF.

The genes are TRBV5-6 and TRBJ2-2, with no clear D. The CDR3 has 13 residues. Trimming removed 1 base from V and 4 bases from J, with 5 bases in between. Germline V gene sequence: CDR1 SGHDT, CDR2 YYEEEE. This CDR3 is CASSLSATGELFF. As DNA, the CDR3 is TGTGCCAGCAGCTTGTCAGCCACCGGGGAGCTGTTTTTT.

This clone was counted a few times. This chain joins TRBV9 and TRBJ2-1, with D possibly called TRBD1 or TRBD2 (5 bases each). The CDR3 is 14 residues long. CDR1 and CDR2 (germline): SGDLS, YYNGEE. Trimming left V 0 bases short and J 9 bases short, with 13 bases between. Here the CDR3 reads CASSVAEGWGEQFF. The CDR3 nucleotides read TGTGCCAGCAGCGTAGCCGAGGGGTGGGGTGAGCAGTTCTTC.

The rearrangement links TRBV4-1 to TRBJ2-7, with 9 bases that match TRBD1. With V trimmed by 5 bases and J by 3 bases, 8 bases remained unmatched. The CDR3 runs to 15 residues. From germline, CDR1 is MGHRA and CDR2 YSYEKL. This chain's CDR3 is CASSSPGTGFYEQYF. CDR3 DNA: TGCGCCAGCAGCTCGCCCGGGACAGGGTTCTACGAGCAGTACTTC.

This rearrangement joins TRBV15 to TRBJ1-6, with D uncertain. Germline loops: CDR1 LNHNV, CDR2 YYDKDF (reference sequence). Deletions cut 4 bases from V and 6 bases from J, with 4 bases between. The CDR3 has 12 residues. The CDR3 DNA sequence: TGTGCCACCAGCACCCCTAATTCACCCCTCCACTTT. Its protein is CATSTPNSPLHF.

The rearrangement joins TRBV10-3 to TRBJ1-5, with TRBD1 identical over 10 bases. The germline CDR1 and CDR2 sequences are ENHRY and SYGVKD. V lost 3 bases and J lost 6; bases outside the gene matches: 2. The length of the CDR3 is 14 residues. CDR3: CAISDGTGVQPQHF. DNA for the CDR3: TGTGCCATCAGTGACGGGACAGGGGTTCAGCCCCAGCATTTT.

The rearrangement uses TRBV18 and TRBJ1-2; no firm D call. V lost 2 bases to trimming and J lost 5 bases, with 9 bases between them. The CDR3 spans 13 residues. Germline V CDR1 and CDR2: KGHSH, LQKENI. CDR3 bases: TGTGCCAGCTCACCAGAGAACGGATATGGCTACACCTTC. This sequence encodes CASSPENGYGYTF.

The chain links TRBV2 to TRBJ1-2, with D maybe TRBD1 (5 bases). Trimming cost V 4 bases and J 2 bases, with 8 bases left between them. This CDR3 region has 13 residues. Germline loops: CDR1 SNHLY, CDR2 FYNNEI. The CDR3 nucleotides read TGTGCCAGCAGTGGAGGACAAAACTATGGCTACACCTTC. Translation gives CASSGGQNYGYTF.

This sequence joins TRBV27 and TRBJ1-2, with D possibly TRBD1 on 6 matching bases. The germline V gene encodes CDR1 MNHEY and CDR2 SMNVEV (reference sequence). V lost 4 bases and J lost 3, with 6 bases in between. CDR3 length equals 12 residues. The CDR3 is CASSSGDYGYTF. The DNA of the CDR3 is TGTGCCAGCAGTTCAGGGGACTATGGCTACACCTTC.

This clone was recorded once. This sequence joins TRBV29-1 and TRBJ1-4, with D uncertain. V was shortened by 7 bases and J by 12 bases, with 12 bases between the two germline ends. Germline CDR1 and CDR2: SQVTM and ANQGSEA. There are 10 residues in the CDR3. DNA for the CDR3: TGCAGCGCCCTCATCGGAGAACTGTTTTTT. Protein: CSALIGELFF.

This clone was seen a few times. V gene TRBV9 combines with J gene TRBJ2-7; D is tentatively TRBD1 or TRBD2 (6 bases each). The CDR3 is 14 residues long. V was pared by 4 bases and J by 6 bases, with 17 bases between. Germline V gives CDR1 SGDLS, CDR2 YYNGEE. CDR3 loop: CASSPAGGVGEQYF. CDR3 DNA: TGTGCCAGCAGCCCCGCCGGGGGCGTGGGCGAGCAGTACTTC.

The chain joins TRBV2 to TRBJ1-5; 7 bases match TRBD1. The CDR3 runs to 15 residues. Germline CDR1 is SNHLY and CDR2 is FYNNEI. Trimming cost V 6 bases and J 0 bases; bases outside gene matches: 5. The CDR3 sequence is CASRTGQLSNQPQHF. CDR3 bases: TGTGCCAGCAGGACGGGACAGCTTAGCAATCAGCCCCAGCATTTT.

This clone was seen more than once but under ten times. At the DNA level, this CDR3 is encoded by other sequences in the same sample as well. V and J are TRBV9 and TRBJ2-3; 8 nucleotides match TRBD2. The V and J ends lost 2 bases and 3 bases, in that order; junction bases with no gene match: 5. The CDR3 covers 15 residues. Germline-derived CDR1 and CDR2 are SGDLS and YYNGEE. CDR3 in DNA: TGTGCCAGCAGCGTCAGCGGGGGAGATACAGATACGCAGTATTTT. Its translation: CASSVSGGDTDTQYF. The variable domain in full, with the rest retrieved from reference TRBV9 and TRBJ2-3, is DSGVTQTPKHLITATGQRVTLRCSPRSGDLSVYWYQQSLDQGLQFLIQYYNGEERAKGNILERFSAQQFPDLHSELNLSSLELGDSALYFCASSVSGGDTDTQYFGPGTRLTVL.

In the case of this clone: The CDR3 does not end in the conserved phenylalanine or tryptophan, so this is likely a read error. The chain joins TRBV30 to TRBJ1-1; D is perhaps TRBD1 (6 bases). CDR1 GTSNPN and CDR2 SVGIG come from the germline V gene (reference sequence). Deletions cut 0 bases from V and 5 bases from J, with 10 bases between. The CDR3 runs 13 residues. CDR3 DNA sequence: TGTGCCTGGAGTGTAGTAGGGGGAACTGAAGCTTTCTCT. Translation: CAWSVVGGTEAFS.

The V call is TRBV27, the J call TRBJ2-1; D not resolved. Trimming left V 7 bases short and J 10 bases short, with 8 bases between. Germline values: CDR1 MNHEY, CDR2 SMNVEV (reference sequence). The CDR3 totals 10 residues. CDR3 DNA sequence: TGTGCCAGCAACTTCCCAGAGCAGTTCTTC. Its protein product is CASNFPEQFF.

This clone was recorded a few times. The rearrangement links TRBV14 to TRBJ2-1; D remains ambiguous. Germline V lookup: CDR1 SGHDN, CDR2 FVKESK. The V end lost 0 bases, the J end lost 6 bases, and 9 bases lay between the germline ends. The CDR3 has 14 amino acids. For the CDR3, the DNA is TGTGCCAGCAGCCAAGATTGGGCGGTCAATGAGCAGTTCTTC. Its translation is CASSQDWAVNEQFF.

This rearrangement joins TRBV4-3 to TRBJ1-6; 8 nucleotides agree with TRBD1. V dropped 1 base and J dropped 10; count of bases not matched to a gene: 6. Germline CDR1 and CDR2: LGHNA and YSLEER. The CDR3 is made up of 15 amino acids. The CDR3 DNA reads as TGCGCCAGCAGCCAAGCCGGACAGGGTCCCTCACCCCTCCACTTT. This gives the protein CASSQAGQGPSPLHF.

V gene TRBV7-9 combines with J gene TRBJ2-7, with 8 bases matching TRBD1. The J segment lost 3 bases and the V segment lost 7 bases, leaving 14 bases of the junction unmatched. From germline, CDR1 is SEHNR and CDR2 FQNEAQ (reference sequence). This CDR3 comprises 16 residues. As DNA, the CDR3 is TGTGCCAGCACCATGCCGAGACAGGGGTGGATCTACGAGCAGTACTTC. This sequence encodes CASTMPRQGWIYEQYF.

This clone was seen more than once but under ten times. The rearrangement links TRBV29-1 to TRBJ1-1, with D unresolved. The CDR3 is 10 amino acids. Trimming shortened V by 8 bases and J by 7 bases, and 11 bases separated the two germline ends. Per germline, CDR1 SQVTM and CDR2 ANQGSEA. The CDR3 DNA follows: TGCAGCTCCGGAGGCGGTGAAGCTTTCTTT. Its translation: CSSGGGEAFF.

For the CDR3, the DNA is TGCAGCGTGGGACAGGGATCCCCTGAAGCTTTCTTT. It encodes CSVGQGSPEAFF. The J gene is TRBJ1-1, the V gene TRBV29-1, with 9 bases matching TRBD1. This CDR3 has 12 amino acids. J gave up 6 bases and V 6 bases, and 5 bases lay outside the gene matches. CDR1 SQVTM and CDR2 ANQGSEA come from the germline V gene.